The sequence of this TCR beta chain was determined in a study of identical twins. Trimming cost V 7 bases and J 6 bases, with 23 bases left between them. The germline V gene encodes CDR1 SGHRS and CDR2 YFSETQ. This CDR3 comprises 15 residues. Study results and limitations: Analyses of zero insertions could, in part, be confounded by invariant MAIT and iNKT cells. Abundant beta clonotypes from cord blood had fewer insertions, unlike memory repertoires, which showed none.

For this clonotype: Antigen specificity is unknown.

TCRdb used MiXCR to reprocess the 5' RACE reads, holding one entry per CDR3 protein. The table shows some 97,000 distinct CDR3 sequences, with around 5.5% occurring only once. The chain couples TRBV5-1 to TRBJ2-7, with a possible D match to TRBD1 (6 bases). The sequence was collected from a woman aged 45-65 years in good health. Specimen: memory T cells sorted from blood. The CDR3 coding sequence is TGCGCCAGCGCCCAAACCCAGGGGCGAGGGGCCGAGCAGTACTTC. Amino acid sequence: CASAQTQGRGAEQYF. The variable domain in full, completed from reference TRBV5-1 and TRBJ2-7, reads KAGVTQTPRYLIKTRGQQVTLSCSPISGHRSVSWYQQTPGQGLQFLFEYFSETQRNKGNFPGRFSGRQFSNSRSEMNVSTLELGDSALYLCASAQTQGRGAEQYFGPGTRLTVT.